Shown below are 2 T cell receptor beta chains from a single sample sequenced in a study of shared T cell receptors in the human thymus (dated by TCRdb to 2020 to 2023). Library construction relied on the immunoSEQ multiplex PCR assay. TCRdb provides this immuneACCESS table in a form limited to in-frame rearrangements. Some clones are lacking; in checked studies, under half of them reflect an unresolved V gene, and why the rest are absent is not known. This sample holds hundreds of thousands of clones; approximately 87% were observed only once. 0.0095% to 0.011% of the sample goes to the ten largest clones. This sample was also put to use in a study of human thymus T cells.

The source material was thymocytes. The origin of the receptors is a boy under three years old with a congenital heart defect. Donor details come from another sample of the same person, matched by shared clones.

This clone came up once. The CDR3 protein is CASSWDRNEQFF. The CDR3 nucleotides are TGTGCCAGCAGCTGGGACAGGAATGAGCAGTTCTTC. The V and J genes are TRBV5-4 and TRBJ2-1; 8 bases are shared with TRBD1. Per germline, CDR1 SGHNT and CDR2 YYREEE (reference sequence). Trimming at V came to 3 bases and at J to 7 bases, leaving 0 bases not matched to a gene. This CDR3 has 12 amino acids. The full variable domain, in which reference TRBV5-4 and TRBJ2-1 provide the parts outside the CDR3, is ETGVTQSPTHLIKTRGQQVTLRCSSQSGHNTVSWYQQALGQGPQFIFQYYREEENGRGNFPPRFSGLQFPNYSSELNVNALELDDSALYLCASSWDRNEQFFGPGTRLTVL.

The chain links TRBV18 to TRBJ2-5, with TRBD2 identical over 11 bases. Trimming cost V 10 bases and J 5 bases; bases outside gene matches: 15. In germline, CDR1 is KGHSH, CDR2 LQKENI. This CDR3 is 16 amino acids long. This CDR3 reads CATSRTSGSAGETQYF. The CDR3 DNA is TGTGCCACTTCACGGACTAGCGGGTCCGCTGGTGAGACCCAGTACTTC.